A single sample is the source of the 3 T cell receptor beta chains below, sequenced in a study of cytomegalovirus exposure and HLA in healthy donors. PCR used 60 Vbeta primers and 13 Jbeta primers. This table comes from immunoSEQ multiplex PCR, and its TCRdb copy is limited to in-frame clones, with some not included. This table has 90,000 to 120,000 clones, around 78% appearing once. The sample comprised PBMCs. The source of these receptors is a man younger than 40 in good health and CMV-seronegative.

The chain uses TRBV29-1 and TRBJ2-2; TRBD1 agrees at 9 bases. CDR3 length equals 15 residues. The germline V gene has CDR1 SQVTM and CDR2 ANQGSEA. Trimming at V came to 3 bases and at J to 6 bases, leaving 8 bases not matched to a gene. CDR3 sequence reads: CSVDHGDRVSGELFF. DNA for the CDR3: TGCAGCGTTGATCACGGGGACAGGGTTTCCGGGGAGCTGTTTTTT.

This clone has just a few counts. The chain uses TRBV5-1 and TRBJ2-1, with D tentatively TRBD2 (6 bases). Germline assignment: CDR1 SGHRS and CDR2 YFSETQ. The CDR3 runs 14 residues. Trimming removed 0 bases from V and 8 bases from J, with 12 bases in between. Written as DNA, the CDR3 is TGCGCCAGCAGCTTGGACACGCCGGGGGATGAGCAGTTCTTC. Translating gives CASSLDTPGDEQFF.

The V gene is TRBV18, the J gene TRBJ1-5; D unclear. This CDR3 region has 13 residues. Trimming left V 5 bases short and J 3 bases short, with 8 bases between. In germline, CDR1 is KGHSH, CDR2 LQKENI. The CDR3 bases are TGTGCCAGCTCAGAACAGCTCAATCAGCCCCAGCATTTT. This sequence encodes CASSEQLNQPQHF.